Listed here are 22 T cell receptor beta chains from one sample, sequenced in a study of cytomegalovirus exposure and HLA in healthy donors. This PCR relied on a set of 60 Vbeta primers and 13 Jbeta primers. Clones were read by immunoSEQ multiplex PCR, and TCRdb kept only the in-frame ones, dropping some. This sample has tens of thousands of clones, with roughly 86% found just once. The sequencing input was PBMCs. The receptors stem from a woman between 18 and 30 years old in good health and CMV-seropositive.

This clone was picked up one time. This chain joins TRBV6-5 and TRBJ1-2; D might be TRBD1 (6 bases). The CDR3 runs to 16 residues. From germline, CDR1 is MNHEY and CDR2 SVGAGI. Trimming took off 0 bases at V and 4 bases at J, with 15 bases between the two ends. CDR3 DNA sequence: TGTGCCAGCAGTTACTCATGGGGGCTAGACCGCTATGGCTACACCTTC. It specifies CASSYSWGLDRYGYTF.

Of note for this clone: Additional DNA sequences in this sample encode the identical CDR3. V gene TRBV29-1 combines with J gene TRBJ2-7, with 8 bases identical to TRBD2. CDR3 size: 13 residues. CDR1 and CDR2 from the germline V gene are SQVTM and ANQGSEA. V lost 2 bases, J lost 3 bases, and 3 bases stayed unmatched. CDR3 in DNA: TGCAGCGTTGAAAAAGCGGGAGACTACGAGCAGTACTTC. It codes for CSVEKAGDYEQYF.

The CDR3 DNA reads as TGTGCCAGCAGTTTCGAGGGATTATACACTGAAGCTTTCTTT. The encoded protein is CASSFEGLYTEAFF. J is TRBJ1-1 and V is TRBV28, with D uncertain. Germline loops: CDR1 MDHEN, CDR2 SYDVKM. This CDR3 comprises 14 residues. The V end was cut by 3 bases, the J end by 3 bases, with 11 bases between.

This clone was observed once. The chain joins TRBV2 to TRBJ1-1; D might be TRBD1 (5 bases). Trimming removed 2 bases at V and 3 bases at J, with 13 bases between. The CDR3 totals 15 residues. Germline values: CDR1 SNHLY, CDR2 FYNNEI. The CDR3 sequence is CASSETAGLDTEAFF. The CDR3 nucleotides are TGTGCCAGCAGTGAAACGGCAGGGCTTGACACTGAAGCTTTCTTT.

The V call is TRBV6-1, the J call TRBJ1-1, with D perhaps matching TRBD1 (6 bases). There are 12 residues in the CDR3. V was trimmed by 5 bases and J by 4 bases, leaving 8 bases between them. From germline, CDR1 is MNHNS and CDR2 SASEGT. CDR3 amino acids: CASSTGFTEAFF. The CDR3 DNA is TGTGCCAGCAGTACAGGGTTCACTGAAGCTTTCTTT.

J is TRBJ1-5 and V is TRBV7-2; D is uncertain. The CDR3 totals 13 residues. V was cut by 5 bases and J by 0 bases, with 5 bases left in between. CDR1 SGHTA and CDR2 FQGNSA come from the germline V gene. The CDR3 loop is CASSMYSNQPQHF. CDR3 coding DNA: TGTGCCAGCAGCATGTATAGCAATCAGCCCCAGCATTTT.

The V call is TRBV19, the J call TRBJ2-7; D remains ambiguous. Germline assignment: CDR1 LNHDA and CDR2 SQIVND (reference sequence). The V end was cut by 0 bases, the J end by 6 bases, with 15 bases between. This CDR3 contains 15 residues. The DNA for the CDR3 is TGTGCCAGTAGTATAGACGGGTCGACCCTAGGCGAGCAGTACTTC. This encodes CASSIDGSTLGEQYF.

Comment on this clone: This CDR3 is missing its conserved last phenylalanine or tryptophan, likely due to a read error. This chain connects TRBV6-5 to TRBJ1-1; no clear D. Between the trimmed V and J ends, which lost 2 bases and 8 bases, there was a span of 6 bases. Germline V gives CDR1 MNHEY, CDR2 SVGAGI. This CDR3 is built from 11 residues. CDR3 sequence: CASSYVGEAFS. In DNA form, the CDR3 reads TGTGCCAGCAGTTACGTCGGAGAAGCTTTCTCT.

This chain uses TRBV5-4 with TRBJ2-1, with 7 nucleotides matching TRBD2. With 0 bases clipped from V and 3 bases from J, the junction kept 6 bases outside the gene matches. The CDR3 loop spans 16 amino acids. Germline V gene data show CDR1 as SGHNT and CDR2 as YYREEE (reference sequence). CDR3: CASSLGWERDYNEQFF. The CDR3 DNA reads TGTGCCAGCAGCTTGGGGTGGGAGCGGGACTACAATGAGCAGTTCTTC.

This chain joins TRBV6-5 and TRBJ1-3, with D unresolved. The CDR3 sequence is 14 residues long. Per germline, CDR1 MNHEY and CDR2 SVGAGI. The V end lost 4 bases, the J end lost 5 bases, and 12 bases lay between the germline ends. CDR3 loop: CASSLREQRNTIYF. The CDR3 DNA sequence: TGTGCCAGCAGTTTAAGGGAGCAGAGAAACACCATATATTTT.

V gene TRBV6-1 combines with J gene TRBJ1-2; 7 bases map to TRBD1. The CDR3 spans 15 residues. Germline trimming cut 0 bases from V and 0 bases from J; bases unmatched to any gene: 1. Germline-derived CDR1 and CDR2 are MNHNS and SASEGT. CDR3 sequence reads: CASSEAGTANYGYTF. In nucleotides, the CDR3 is TGTGCCAGCAGTGAAGCCGGGACAGCTAACTATGGCTACACCTTC.

V is TRBV5-4 and J is TRBJ2-7; possibly TRBD2 for D (6 bases). From germline, CDR1 is SGHNT and CDR2 YYREEE (reference sequence). V was trimmed by 0 bases and J by 4 bases, leaving 14 bases between them. The CDR3 contains 15 residues. The CDR3 spells CASSLERAGMYEQYF. CDR3 nucleotides: TGTGCCAGCAGCTTGGAACGTGCGGGGATGTACGAGCAGTACTTC.

V and J are TRBV6-1 and TRBJ1-4, with D possibly matching TRBD1 (5 bases). Trimming left V 8 bases short and J 5 bases short, with 15 bases between. CDR3 size: 14 residues. CDR1 is MNHNS and CDR2 is SASEGT in the germline V gene. The CDR3 DNA is TGTGCCAGCGCCCCGGGGGACGGCAATGAAAAACTGTTTTTT. Translation: CASAPGDGNEKLFF.

The chain recombines TRBV19 with TRBJ2-5; TRBD2 matches 8 bases. CDR3 size: 15 residues. The V segment lost 3 bases and the J segment 0 bases; nucleotides outside the gene matches: 3. The germline CDR1 and CDR2 sequences are LNHDA and SQIVND (reference sequence). The CDR3 region has the DNA TGTGCCAGTAGTATGGCGGGAGGAAACCAAGAGACCCAGTACTTC. Its protein product is CASSMAGGNQETQYF.

This clone has only a few counts. J is TRBJ1-4 and V is TRBV5-1; tentative D call: TRBD1 (5 bases). Per the germline V gene, CDR1 is SGHRS and CDR2 is YFSETQ. Trimming pared 4 bases from V and 4 bases from J, leaving 11 bases between. The CDR3 contains 14 residues. The CDR3 loop reads CASSPRRGNEKLFF. As DNA, the CDR3 is TGCGCCAGCAGCCCCAGGAGGGGTAATGAAAAACTGTTTTTT.

This clone was detected a few times. The chain carries TRBV5-6 and TRBJ1-2, with D maybe TRBD1 (5 bases). The germline gives CDR1 SGHDT, CDR2 YYEEEE. The CDR3 length is 14 residues. The V end lost 2 bases, the J end lost 4 bases, and 12 bases lay between the germline ends. CDR3 region: CASSLDSPIYGYTF. The CDR3 DNA reads as TGTGCCAGCAGCTTAGACAGTCCCATCTATGGCTACACCTTC. Drawing the rest from reference TRBV5-6 and TRBJ1-2, the complete variable domain is DAGVTQSPTHLIKTRGQQVTLRCSPKSGHDTVSWYQQALGQGPQFIFQYYEEEERQRGNFPDRFSGHQFPNYSSELNVNALLLGDSALYLCASSLDSPIYGYTFGSGTRLTVV.

The gene calls are TRBV5-4 and TRBJ1-5, with 8 bases matching TRBD1. Per germline, CDR1 SGHNT and CDR2 YYREEE (reference sequence). Unmatched junction bases numbered 7, after V lost 5 bases and J lost 0 bases. The length of the CDR3 is 16 residues. The CDR3 DNA sequence: TGTGCCAGCAGTCAGGGGGCTCCCTATAGCAATCAGCCCCAGCATTTT. Translating gives CASSQGAPYSNQPQHF.

This clone has just one count. This chain links TRBV5-1 with TRBJ2-3; 7 nucleotides line up with TRBD1. CDR3 length equals 14 residues. Germline trimming cut 9 bases from V and 0 bases from J; bases unmatched to any gene: 7. Looked up from germline, CDR1 is SGHRS and CDR2 is YFSETQ. The CDR3 spells CATRQGTSTDTQYF. In nucleotides, the CDR3 is TGCGCCACCCGACAGGGCACTAGCACAGATACGCAGTATTTT.

The V call is TRBV27, the J call TRBJ2-7; 7 bases line up with TRBD2. This CDR3 is 15 amino acids long. V shed 2 bases, J shed 2 bases, and the junction held 6 bases outside the gene matches. Germline V gives CDR1 MNHEY, CDR2 SMNVEV (reference sequence). CDR3: CASSLGSGVAYEQYF. CDR3 nucleotides: TGTGCCAGCAGTTTAGGGAGCGGGGTGGCCTACGAGCAGTACTTC.

This clone was seen only a few times. The chain joins TRBV2 to TRBJ2-1; D unclear. Germline CDR1 SNHLY, CDR2 FYNNEI. V was clipped by 9 bases and J by 4 bases, with 7 bases between them. The length of the CDR3 is 11 residues. The CDR3 nucleotides read TGTGCCAGTGGAGAATACAATGAGCAGTTCTTC. It codes for CASGEYNEQFF.

This chain uses TRBV28 with TRBJ2-4; TRBD2 agrees at 7 bases. CDR3 size: 16 residues. In germline, CDR1 is MDHEN, CDR2 SYDVKM. Trimming took 3 bases from V and 5 from J; bases not matched to a gene: 10. This chain's CDR3 is CASSFGAGVIENIQYF. The DNA of the CDR3 is TGTGCCAGCAGTTTTGGGGCGGGGGTTATAGAAAACATTCAGTACTTC.

A single count supports this clone. V and J are TRBV5-5 and TRBJ2-5; 8 bases align to TRBD2. V trimming: 1 base; J trimming: 5 bases; junction bases outside the gene matches: 10. This CDR3 has 16 residues. The V gene's germline CDR1 is SGHKS and CDR2 YYEKEE (reference sequence). CDR3 DNA: TGTGCCAGCAGCTTGTATTCAGCGGGGGAAGGGGAGACCCAGTACTTC. Amino acids: CASSLYSAGEGETQYF.